This T cell receptor (beta chain) was observed in a study of T-cell reconstitution after alpha-beta-depleted transplantation in children. The germline V gene has CDR1 LNHNV and CDR2 YYDKDF (reference sequence). V gave up 0 bases and J gave up 4 bases, with 12 bases separating them. The CDR3 runs to 16 residues. Unique molecular identifiers were built into the TCRbeta library. TCRdb fed the PCR reads into MiXCR, producing one record per CDR3 protein. The sample consists of over 550,000 distinct CDR3 sequences, roughly a tenth of them appearing once. The receptor comes from a human donor who donated a stem cell graft to a child with acute myeloid leukemia. Material: PBMCs from the stem cell graft donor, obtained from the stem cell graft. The gene calls are TRBV15 and TRBJ2-2, with D hard to call. The CDR3 DNA reads as TGTGCCACCAGCAGAGATCTACCCAGGAGCACCGGGGAGCTGTTTTTT. Its translation is CATSRDLPRSTGELFF. Drawing the rest from reference TRBV15 and TRBJ2-2, the complete variable domain is DAMVIQNPRYQVTQFGKPVTLSCSQTLNHNVMYWYQQKSSQAPKLLFHYYDKDFNNEADTPDNFQSRRPNTSFCFLDIRSPGLGDTAMYLCATSRDLPRSTGELFFGEGSRLTVL.